The following is a T cell receptor (beta chain) sequence with its context. Source study methods: Estimation of nucleated cell counts relied on the amplification of reference gene primers. Only in-frame clones appear in the TCRdb table, and some are missing; sequencing was by immunoSEQ multiplex PCR. The V and J calls and clone size come from that table; D and trimming were worked out from the DNA. The sample lists some 240,000 clones, around three quarters occurring once. Germline CDR1 reads SGHDN; CDR2 reads FVKESK. The V end lost 4 bases, the J end lost 8 bases, and 14 bases lay between the germline ends. The CDR3 has 14 residues. The data stem from a study of blood T cell repertoires in COVID-19. About the study: PBMCs, B-cell-depleted T cells, or T cells were the source of the cDNA or gDNA that made up the material.

This clonotype was sampled from a woman aged 65 to 85 with acute or convalescent COVID-19. Sequencing was done on a sample of peripheral blood. V and J are TRBV14 and TRBJ1-4; weak D call: TRBD1 (5 bases). The CDR3 reads CASSPRGFGEKLFF. DNA for the CDR3: TGTGCCAGCAGCCCGCGGGGCTTTGGGGAAAAACTGTTTTTT.